The 18 T cell receptor beta chains given below trace back to one sample, sequenced in a study of response to subunit inactivated influenza vaccine. TCRdb re-derived calls from the RT-PCR reads in MiXCR, one entry per CDR3 protein. The sample consists of more than 500,000 distinct CDR3 sequences, about 10% of them appearing once. These sequences were also reported in another study, on T cells expressing NK-cell markers. That study adds: It was by 5'RACE template switching with UMIs that TCR beta cDNA was made.

This specimen was PBMCs from blood, taken on the day of vaccination. The origin of the receptors is a man between 50 and 59 years old who received an inactivated influenza vaccine.

The chain employs TRBV7-2 and TRBJ2-3; 8 bases match TRBD1. J lost 2 bases, V lost 5 bases, and 6 bases had no gene match. This CDR3 is 15 amino acids long. Per germline, CDR1 SGHTA and CDR2 FQGNSA. CDR3 sequence: CASSTQTGATDTQYF. In DNA form, the CDR3 reads TGTGCCAGCAGCACTCAGACAGGGGCCACAGATACGCAGTATTTT.

The chain employs TRBV3-1 and TRBJ2-2; 10 bases agree with TRBD1. CDR1 and CDR2 (germline): LGHDT, YNNKEL (reference sequence). The CDR3 is 20 residues long. J lost 3 bases, V lost 3 bases, and 16 bases had no gene match. The DNA for the CDR3 is TGTGCCAGCAGCCACCCTCCGGGACAGGGGCCTCTTGTCGACACCGGGGAGCTGTTTTTT. Translation: CASSHPPGQGPLVDTGELFF.

This clonotype was counted many times. The chain links TRBV7-9 to TRBJ2-7; no clear D. The germline gives CDR1 SEHNR, CDR2 FQNEAQ (reference sequence). The CDR3 covers 15 residues. The V gene lost 1 base and the J gene lost 1 base, with 11 bases spanning the gap. CDR3 residues: CASSLVGQSSYEQYF. CDR3 DNA: TGTGCCAGCAGCTTAGTTGGGCAGTCTTCCTACGAGCAGTACTTC.

The chain combines TRBV27 with TRBJ2-2, with unresolved D. V was clipped by 3 bases and J by 0 bases, with 8 bases between them. Germline V gives CDR1 MNHEY, CDR2 SMNVEV (reference sequence). This CDR3 is built from 15 residues. This chain's CDR3 is CASSFLGSNTGELFF. The CDR3 DNA reads as TGTGCCAGCAGTTTTTTGGGTTCGAACACCGGGGAGCTGTTTTTT.

The V call is TRBV4-1, the J call TRBJ1-5; D might be TRBD1 (5 bases). The V end was cut by 4 bases, the J end by 5 bases, with 9 bases between. This CDR3 has 13 residues. Germline loops: CDR1 MGHRA, CDR2 YSYEKL. Here the CDR3 DNA reads TGCGCCAGCAGCCGGGGGGAGGATCAGCCCCAGCATTTT. Residues: CASSRGEDQPQHF.

Ten or more counts support this clonotype. The gene calls are TRBV20-1 and TRBJ1-4, with TRBD1 matching over 9 bases. Germline CDR1 DFQATT, CDR2 SNEGSKA (reference sequence). This CDR3 contains 14 residues. Trimming removed 6 bases from V and 6 bases from J; junction bases left unmatched: 8. The CDR3 loop is CSAGGGTGHEKLFF. The CDR3, as DNA: TGCAGTGCCGGAGGGGGGACAGGGCATGAAAAACTGTTTTTT.

This clonotype was seen ten or more times. The chain employs TRBV10-3 and TRBJ2-7; possibly TRBD2 for D (5 bases). V lost 4 bases to trimming and J lost 3 bases, with 16 bases between them. The germline gives CDR1 ENHRY, CDR2 SYGVKD. CDR3 size: 15 residues. This CDR3 reads CAISGNVNGVYEQYF. The CDR3 DNA reads as TGTGCCATCAGTGGTAACGTAAACGGGGTCTACGAGCAGTACTTC.

This clonotype was observed a few times. The chain carries TRBV12-3 or TRBV12-4 and TRBJ2-2; D may be TRBD2 (6 bases). CDR3 length: 13 amino acids. V gave up 6 bases and J gave up 6 bases, with 11 bases separating them. CDR3 sequence (DNA): TGTGCCAGCAGAAAGACTAGTTCCGGGGAGCTGTTTTTT. Translating it yields CASRKTSSGELFF.

The rearrangement uses TRBV20-1 and TRBJ1-1; TRBD1 matches 8 bases. Germline V gene sequence: CDR1 DFQATT, CDR2 SNEGSKA (reference sequence). The CDR3 has 14 amino acids. V lost 0 bases and J lost 2; bases outside the gene matches: 2. CDR3 protein: CSARDRGPNTEAFF. The DNA of the CDR3 is TGCAGTGCTAGAGACAGGGGGCCTAACACTGAAGCTTTCTTT.

This clonotype has a handful of counts. The gene calls are TRBV5-1 and TRBJ2-2; a possible D gene is TRBD1 (7 bases). V was pared by 7 bases and J by 5 bases, with 18 bases between. CDR3 length equals 15 residues. The germline gives CDR1 SGHRS, CDR2 YFSETQ. CDR3 in amino acids: CASRVRGDGTGELFF. CDR3 coding DNA: TGCGCCAGCCGCGTCAGGGGGGACGGTACCGGGGAGCTGTTTTTT.

The sample holds a few counts of this clonotype. The chain has TRBV5-1 and TRBJ1-4; 8 bases are shared with TRBD1. V gave up 4 bases and J gave up 6 bases; unmatched junction bases: 8. The CDR3 is made up of 15 amino acids. In germline, CDR1 is SGHRS, CDR2 YFSETQ. The CDR3 loop is CASSRQGLGDEKLFF. The CDR3 region has the DNA TGCGCCAGCAGCCGACAGGGGCTCGGAGATGAAAAACTGTTTTTT.

The rearrangement links TRBV28 to TRBJ2-7; TRBD1 aligns across 7 bases. This CDR3 has 13 amino acids. The germline V gene has CDR1 MDHEN and CDR2 SYDVKM. Unmatched junction bases numbered 7, after V lost 5 bases and J lost 6 bases. CDR3 sequence (DNA): TGTGCCAGCAGTCAGGGGGTCTCGCTCGAGCAGTACTTC. This translates into CASSQGVSLEQYF.

The chain recombines TRBV18 with TRBJ2-7; tentative D call: TRBD1 (6 bases). The CDR3 consists of 15 residues. Trimming left V 1 base short and J 2 bases short, with 12 bases between. Looked up from germline, CDR1 is KGHSH and CDR2 is LQKENI. CDR3 protein: CASSPRQVVPYEQYF. CDR3 nucleotides: TGTGCCAGCTCACCACGACAGGTGGTTCCCTACGAGCAGTACTTC.

Ten or more counts support this clonotype. The chain couples TRBV6-2 or TRBV6-3 to TRBJ2-3; 7 nucleotides match TRBD1. The CDR3 covers 14 residues. Trimming at V came to 4 bases and at J to 6 bases, leaving 7 bases not matched to a gene. The germline V gene encodes CDR1 MNHEY and CDR2 SVGEGT. In DNA form, the CDR3 reads TGTGCCAGCAGTTCGCTGACAGGGTTTGATACGCAGTATTTT. Translated, it gives CASSSLTGFDTQYF.

Only a few counts were recorded for this clonotype. The J gene is TRBJ2-2, the V gene TRBV4-3; no firm D call. The CDR3 spans 13 residues. Trimming stripped 2 bases from V and 7 bases from J, with 8 bases between. Germline V gives CDR1 LGHNA, CDR2 YSLEER. The CDR3 protein is CASSQSLYGELFF. The CDR3 region has the DNA TGCGCCAGCAGCCAATCGTTGTACGGGGAGCTGTTTTTT.

The V call is TRBV5-6, the J call TRBJ2-7; TRBD1 matches 8 bases. The CDR3 is made up of 18 amino acids. The germline gives CDR1 SGHDT, CDR2 YYEEEE. The junction had 14 bases not matched to a gene; V was cut back by 2 bases and J by 1 base. CDR3 sequence: CASSFGDRGYFLSYEQYF. The DNA of the CDR3 is TGTGCCAGCAGCTTCGGAGACAGGGGCTACTTTTTATCCTACGAGCAGTACTTC.

This clonotype appeared a few times. J is TRBJ2-5 and V is TRBV5-1; no definite D call. Germline-derived CDR1 and CDR2 are SGHRS and YFSETQ. V shed 5 bases and J shed 5 bases, with 10 bases lying between them. The CDR3 contains 12 residues. The CDR3 nucleotides are TGCGCCAGCAGTTCCGATCTGGAGACCCAGTACTTC. Protein: CASSSDLETQYF.

This clonotype was seen ten or more times. The chain carries TRBV4-3 and TRBJ2-3; tentatively, D is TRBD1 (5 bases). The CDR3 length is 15 residues. The V and J ends lost 1 base and 2 bases respectively, with 10 bases between them. CDR1 is LGHNA, CDR2 YSLEER, per germline. CDR3 protein: CASSQVGAATDTQYF. For the CDR3, the DNA is TGCGCCAGCAGCCAAGTTGGGGCAGCCACAGATACGCAGTATTTT.